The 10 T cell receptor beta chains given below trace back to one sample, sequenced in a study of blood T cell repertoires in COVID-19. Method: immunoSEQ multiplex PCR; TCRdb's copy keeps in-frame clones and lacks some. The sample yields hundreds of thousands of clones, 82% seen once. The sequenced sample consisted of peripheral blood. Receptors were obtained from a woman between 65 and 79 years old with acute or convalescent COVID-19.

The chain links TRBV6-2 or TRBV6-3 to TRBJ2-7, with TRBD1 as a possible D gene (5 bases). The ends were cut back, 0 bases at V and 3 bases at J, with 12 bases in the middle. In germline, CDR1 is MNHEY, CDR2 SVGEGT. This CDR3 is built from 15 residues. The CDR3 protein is CASSYSSQGSYEQYF. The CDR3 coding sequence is TGTGCCAGCAGTTACTCGAGTCAGGGAAGCTACGAGCAGTACTTC.

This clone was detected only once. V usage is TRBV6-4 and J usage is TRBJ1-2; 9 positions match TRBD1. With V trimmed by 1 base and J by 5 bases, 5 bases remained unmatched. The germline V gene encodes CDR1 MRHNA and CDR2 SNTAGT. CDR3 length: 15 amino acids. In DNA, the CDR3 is TGTGCCAGCAGTGACTTAACAGGGGGCCGGTATGGCTACACCTTC. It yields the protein CASSDLTGGRYGYTF.

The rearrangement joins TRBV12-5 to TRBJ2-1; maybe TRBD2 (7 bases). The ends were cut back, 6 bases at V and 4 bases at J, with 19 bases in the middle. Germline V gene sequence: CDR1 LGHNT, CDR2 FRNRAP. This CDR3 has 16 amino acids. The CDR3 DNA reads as TGTGCTAGTGGGACATCTGCGGGGGCGAGTTACAATGAGCAGTTCTTC. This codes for CASGTSAGASYNEQFF. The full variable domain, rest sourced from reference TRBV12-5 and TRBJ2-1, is DARVTQTPRHKVTEMGQEVTMRCQPILGHNTVFWYRQTMMQGLELLAYFRNRAPLDDSGMPKDRFSAEMPDATLATLKIQPSEPRDSAVYFCASGTSAGASYNEQFFGPGTRLTVL.

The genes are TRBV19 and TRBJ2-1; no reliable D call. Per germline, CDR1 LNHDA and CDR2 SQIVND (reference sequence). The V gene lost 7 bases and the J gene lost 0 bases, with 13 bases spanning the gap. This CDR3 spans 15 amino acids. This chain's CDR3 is CASNPTANSYNEQFF. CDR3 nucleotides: TGTGCCAGTAACCCTACAGCCAACTCCTACAATGAGCAGTTCTTC.

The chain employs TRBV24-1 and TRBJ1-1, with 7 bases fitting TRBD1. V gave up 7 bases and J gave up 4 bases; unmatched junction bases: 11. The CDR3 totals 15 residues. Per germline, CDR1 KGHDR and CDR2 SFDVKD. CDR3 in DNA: TGTGCCACCAGAACAGGGGACTCAGGGGCCACTGAAGCTTTCTTT. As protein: CATRTGDSGATEAFF.

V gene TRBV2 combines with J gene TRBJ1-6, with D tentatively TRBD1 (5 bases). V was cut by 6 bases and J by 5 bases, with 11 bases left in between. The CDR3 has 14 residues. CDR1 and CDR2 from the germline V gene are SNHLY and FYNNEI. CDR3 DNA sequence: TGTGCCAGCAGGAGCTGGGGCGATAATTCACCCCTCCACTTT. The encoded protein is CASRSWGDNSPLHF.

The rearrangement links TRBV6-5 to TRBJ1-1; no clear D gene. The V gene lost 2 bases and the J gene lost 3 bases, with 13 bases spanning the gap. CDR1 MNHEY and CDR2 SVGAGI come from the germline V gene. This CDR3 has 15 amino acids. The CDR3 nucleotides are TGTGCCAGCAGTTACGGTCGGGCGGAGGACACTGAAGCTTTCTTT. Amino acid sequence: CASSYGRAEDTEAFF.

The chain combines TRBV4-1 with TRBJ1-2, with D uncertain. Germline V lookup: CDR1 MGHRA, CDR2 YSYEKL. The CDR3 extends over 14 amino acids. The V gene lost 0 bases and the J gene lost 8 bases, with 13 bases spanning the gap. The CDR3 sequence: CASSQDSQTRGYTF. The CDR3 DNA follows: TGCGCCAGCAGCCAAGATTCCCAGACAAGAGGCTACACCTTC.

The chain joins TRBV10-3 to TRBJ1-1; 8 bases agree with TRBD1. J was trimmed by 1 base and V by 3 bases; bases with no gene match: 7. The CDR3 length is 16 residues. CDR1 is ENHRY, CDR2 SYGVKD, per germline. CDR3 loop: CAISEKTGTGNTEAFF. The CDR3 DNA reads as TGTGCCATCAGTGAAAAAACCGGGACAGGGAACACTGAAGCTTTCTTT.

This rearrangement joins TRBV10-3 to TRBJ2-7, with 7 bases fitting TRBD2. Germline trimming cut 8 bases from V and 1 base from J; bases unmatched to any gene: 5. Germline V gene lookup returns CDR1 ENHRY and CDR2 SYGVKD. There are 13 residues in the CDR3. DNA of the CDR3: TGTGCCATCCAGGGAGGGGAATCCTACGAGCAGTACTTC. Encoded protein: CAIQGGESYEQYF.